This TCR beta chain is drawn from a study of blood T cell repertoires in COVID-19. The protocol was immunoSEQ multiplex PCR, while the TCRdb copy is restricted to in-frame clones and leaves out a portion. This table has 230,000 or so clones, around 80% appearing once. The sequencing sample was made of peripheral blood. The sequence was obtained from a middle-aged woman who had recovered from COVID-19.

The CDR3 loop is CASSIQVGNGYTF. In nucleotides, the CDR3 is TGTGCCAGCAGTATACAGGTGGGCAATGGCTACACCTTC. The chain uses TRBV12-3 or TRBV12-4 and TRBJ1-2; weak D call: TRBD1 (5 bases). The V and J ends lost 5 bases and 6 bases respectively, with 13 bases between them. CDR3 length: 13 amino acids.